What follows is one T cell receptor (beta chain) and its context. TCRdb re-analysed the RT-PCR reads in MiXCR, keeping a single row per CDR3 protein. Of fewer than 800,000 distinct CDR3 sequences listed, over 12% were seen once; the top ten hold roughly 3.9%. The CDR3 is made up of 13 amino acids. The V and J ends lost 5 bases and 2 bases respectively, with 10 bases between them. Germline V gene lookup returns CDR1 SQVTM and CDR2 ANQGSEA. Sample: memory CD4+ T cells from blood. This chain links TRBV29-1 with TRBJ1-3; D unclear. This receptor was taken from a female donor in good health, serving as a healthy control. This chain's CDR3 is CSVIGRTGNTIYF. The CDR3 coding sequence is TGCAGCGTTATTGGGCGGACTGGAAACACCATATATTTT.